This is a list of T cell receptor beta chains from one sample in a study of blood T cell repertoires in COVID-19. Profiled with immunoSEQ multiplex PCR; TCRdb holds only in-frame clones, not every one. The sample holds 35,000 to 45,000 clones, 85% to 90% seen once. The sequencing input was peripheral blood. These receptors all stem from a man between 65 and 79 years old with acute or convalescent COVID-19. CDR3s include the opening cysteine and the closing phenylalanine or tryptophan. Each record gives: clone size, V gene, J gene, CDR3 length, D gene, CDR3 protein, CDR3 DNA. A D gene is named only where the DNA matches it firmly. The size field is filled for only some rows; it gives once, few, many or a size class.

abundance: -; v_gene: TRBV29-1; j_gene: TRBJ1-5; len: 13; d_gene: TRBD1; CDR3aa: CSVQDRVGQPQHF; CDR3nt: TGCAGCGTTCAGGACAGGGTCGGGCAGCCCCAGCATTTT
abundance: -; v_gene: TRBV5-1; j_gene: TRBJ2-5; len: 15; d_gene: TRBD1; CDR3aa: CASSPQPGQVETQYF; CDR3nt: TGCGCCAGCAGCCCTCAGCCGGGACAGGTGGAGACCCAGTACTTC
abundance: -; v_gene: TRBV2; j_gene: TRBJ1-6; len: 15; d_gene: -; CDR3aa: CASGGESSYNSPLHF; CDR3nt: TGTGCCAGCGGGGGCGAGAGCTCCTATAATTCACCCCTCCACTTT
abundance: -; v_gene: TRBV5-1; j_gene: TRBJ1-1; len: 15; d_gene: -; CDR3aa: CASSTGDRTNTEAFF; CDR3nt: TGCGCCAGCAGCACTGGAGACAGAACGAACACTGAAGCTTTCTTT
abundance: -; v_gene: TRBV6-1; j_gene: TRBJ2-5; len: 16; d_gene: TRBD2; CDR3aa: CASSDPGRVQQETQYF; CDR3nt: TGTGCCAGCAGTGATCCTGGGAGGGTCCAACAAGAGACCCAGTACTTC
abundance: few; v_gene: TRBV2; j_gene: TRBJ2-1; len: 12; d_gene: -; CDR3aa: CASSESDNEQFF; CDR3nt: TGTGCCAGCAGTGAATCGGACAATGAGCAGTTCTTC
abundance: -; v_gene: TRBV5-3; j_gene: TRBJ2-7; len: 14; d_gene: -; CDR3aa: CARSLDGGSYEQYF; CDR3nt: TGTGCCAGAAGCTTGGACGGAGGGAGCTACGAGCAGTACTTC
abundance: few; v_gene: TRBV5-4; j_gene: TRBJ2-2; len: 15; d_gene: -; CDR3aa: CASSLGHGSTGELFF; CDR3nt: TGTGCCAGCAGCTTGGGGCATGGGAGCACCGGGGAGCTGTTTTTT
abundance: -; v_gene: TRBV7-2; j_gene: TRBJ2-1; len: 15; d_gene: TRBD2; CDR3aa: CASRPSGISYNEQFF; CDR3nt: TGTGCCAGCAGACCAAGCGGGATCTCCTACAATGAGCAGTTCTTC
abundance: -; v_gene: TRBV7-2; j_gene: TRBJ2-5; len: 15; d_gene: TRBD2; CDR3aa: CASSSEGLADETQYF; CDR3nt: TGTGCCAGCAGCTCAGAGGGACTAGCAGATGAGACCCAGTACTTC
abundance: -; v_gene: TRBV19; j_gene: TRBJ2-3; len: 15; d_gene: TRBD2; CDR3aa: CATGQTSGITDTQYF; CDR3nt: TGTGCCACTGGGCAGACTAGCGGGATCACAGATACGCAGTATTTT
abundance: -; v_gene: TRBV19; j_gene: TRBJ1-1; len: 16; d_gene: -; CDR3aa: CASSMIGAGVNTEAFF; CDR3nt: TGTGCCAGTAGTATGATCGGGGCAGGGGTAAACACTGAAGCTTTCTTT
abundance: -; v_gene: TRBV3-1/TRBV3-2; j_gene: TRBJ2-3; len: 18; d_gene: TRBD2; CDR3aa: CASSQEFGSTSGMDTQYF; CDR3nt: TGTGCCAGCAGCCAAGAATTCGGTTCGACTAGCGGGATGGATACGCAGTATTTT
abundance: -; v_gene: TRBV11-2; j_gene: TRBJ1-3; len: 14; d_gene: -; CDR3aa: CASSAYVQGYTIYF; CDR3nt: TGTGCCAGCAGCGCATACGTACAGGGTTACACCATATATTTT
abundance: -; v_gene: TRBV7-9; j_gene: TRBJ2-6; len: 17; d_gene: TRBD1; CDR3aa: CASSTPSGTGGGNVLTF; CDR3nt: TGTGCCAGCAGCACCCCCAGTGGGACAGGGGGAGGCAACGTCCTGACTTTC
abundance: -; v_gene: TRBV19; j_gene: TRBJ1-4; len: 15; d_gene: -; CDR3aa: CASSSPRDLNEKLFF; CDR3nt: TGTGCCAGTAGTAGCCCCAGGGATCTAAATGAAAAACTGTTTTTT
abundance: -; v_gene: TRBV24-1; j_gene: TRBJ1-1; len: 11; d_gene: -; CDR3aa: CATSDGPEAFF; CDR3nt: TGTGCCACCAGTGATGGCCCTGAAGCTTTCTTT
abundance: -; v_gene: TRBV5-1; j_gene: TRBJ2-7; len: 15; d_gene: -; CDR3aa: CASKPLAGPSYEQYF; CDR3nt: TGCGCCAGTAAACCCCTGGCGGGACCTTCCTACGAGCAGTACTTC
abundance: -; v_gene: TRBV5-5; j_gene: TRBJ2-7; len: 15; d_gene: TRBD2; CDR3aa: CASSLGAGSVYEQYF; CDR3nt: TGTGCCAGCAGCTTGGGAGCGGGGAGCGTCTACGAGCAGTACTTC
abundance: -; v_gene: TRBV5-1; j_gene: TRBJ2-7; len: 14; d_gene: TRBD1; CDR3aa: CASSWGQASYEQYF; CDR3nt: TGCGCCAGCAGCTGGGGACAGGCCTCCTACGAGCAGTACTTC
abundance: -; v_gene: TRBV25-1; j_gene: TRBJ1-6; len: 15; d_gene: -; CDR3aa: CASSDQPYRDSPLHF; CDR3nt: TGTGCCAGCAGTGATCAGCCCTACAGAGATTCACCCCTCCACTTT
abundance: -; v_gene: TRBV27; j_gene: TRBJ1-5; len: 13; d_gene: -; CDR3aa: CASSLSGGQPQHF; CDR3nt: TGTGCCAGCAGTTTATCAGGAGGTCAGCCCCAGCATTTT
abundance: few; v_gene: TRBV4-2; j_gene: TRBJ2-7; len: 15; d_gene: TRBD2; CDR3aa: CASSQLTSGIYEQYF; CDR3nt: TGTGCCAGCAGCCAATTAACTAGCGGGATATACGAGCAGTACTTC
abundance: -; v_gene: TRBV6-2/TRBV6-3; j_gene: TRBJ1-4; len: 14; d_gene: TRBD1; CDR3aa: CASSSGQGDEKLFF; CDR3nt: TGTGCCAGCAGCTCAGGACAGGGCGATGAAAAACTGTTTTTT
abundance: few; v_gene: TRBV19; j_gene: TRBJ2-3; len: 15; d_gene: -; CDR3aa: CASSITGFSTDTQYF; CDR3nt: TGTGCCAGTAGTATCACAGGGTTTAGCACAGATACGCAGTATTTT
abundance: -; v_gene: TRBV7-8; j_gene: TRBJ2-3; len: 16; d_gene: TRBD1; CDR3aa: CASSNRDRGSVDTQYF; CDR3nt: TGTGCCAGCAGCAATCGGGACAGGGGTTCTGTCGATACGCAGTATTTT
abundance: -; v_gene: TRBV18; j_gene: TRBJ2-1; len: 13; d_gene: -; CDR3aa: CASSPRGDNEQFF; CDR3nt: TGTGCCAGCTCACCACGGGGCGACAATGAGCAGTTCTTC
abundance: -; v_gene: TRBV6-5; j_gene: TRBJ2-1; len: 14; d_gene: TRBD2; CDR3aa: CASSASGRYNEQFF; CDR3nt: TGTGCCAGCAGCGCTAGCGGGAGATACAATGAGCAGTTCTTC
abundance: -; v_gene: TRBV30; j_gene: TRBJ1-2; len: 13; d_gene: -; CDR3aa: CAWSVPGIDGYTF; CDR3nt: TGTGCCTGGAGTGTACCGGGGATAGATGGCTACACCTTC
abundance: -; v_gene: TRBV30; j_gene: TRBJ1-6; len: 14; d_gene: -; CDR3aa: CAWSSDGKNSPLHF; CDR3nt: TGTGCCTGGAGTTCCGACGGGAAGAATTCACCCCTCCACTTT
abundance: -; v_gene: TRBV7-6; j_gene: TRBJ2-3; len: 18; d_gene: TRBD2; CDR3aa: CASSLIAGSTWGADTQYF; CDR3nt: TGTGCCAGCAGCTTAATAGCGGGATCCACCTGGGGCGCAGATACGCAGTATTTT
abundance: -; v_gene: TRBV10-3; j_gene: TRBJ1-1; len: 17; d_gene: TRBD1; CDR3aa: CAINPGQGAGENTEAFF; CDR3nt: TGTGCCATCAACCCGGGACAGGGGGCAGGGGAGAACACTGAAGCTTTCTTT
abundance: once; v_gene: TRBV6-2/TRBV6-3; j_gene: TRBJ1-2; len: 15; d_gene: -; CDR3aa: CASSYEYGTNYGYTF; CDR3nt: TGTGCCAGCAGTTACGAATACGGTACTAACTATGGCTACACCTTC
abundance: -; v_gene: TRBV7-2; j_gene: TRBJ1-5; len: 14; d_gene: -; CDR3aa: CASSLYQGNQPQHF; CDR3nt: TGTGCCAGCAGCTTATACCAGGGGAATCAGCCCCAGCATTTT